This T cell receptor (beta chain) was recovered during a study of T cell responses to AZD1222 COVID-19 vaccine (dated by TCRdb to about 2021). A note on the overall study: AZD1222 recipients with second doses at about 4 weeks or about 12 weeks were pooled, because spike-specific TCR depth and breadth did not differ between schedules. TCR sequencing covered more than 230 trial participants: roughly 200 given two doses of AZD1222 and approximately 26 given two doses of MenACWY control vaccine. Trial participants were enrolled by age into subgroups of 18-55, 56-69 and 70-plus years, and approximately 150, 30 and 60 TCR-sequenced participants, respectively, were included in these subgroups. Results the study describes overall, beyond this receptor: Only five to seven AZD1222 recipients were SARS-CoV-2 seropositive at baseline, limiting conclusions about previously exposed vaccinees. Nearly half of unique spike-specific TCRs reportedly recognized epitopes outside regions mutated in the B.1.351 and B.1.1.7 variants. Participants were mostly white British, with more females than males. The authors suggested clonal diversity may have been underestimated. The whole spike protein was spanned by vaccine-associated CD4 TCRs, and dominant responses were seen in regions 160-218 and 743-854. A significant rise in spike-specific TCR breadth and depth was observed after two AZD1222 doses relative to day 0 and relative to MenACWY recipients. The 56-69-year group was small, and its depth increase did not reach significance, likely because of low power. Because no samples from the day 14 peak response were available, repertoires could be characterized only after the peak T cell response.

The CDR3 regions of human TCRbeta chains were analyzed by immunosequencing. The paper's data handling went like this. TCRs in the repertoires were matched against a reference library of SARS-CoV-2-specific TCRs that had been generated with the MIRA antigen-specificity platform. Breadth was defined as the fraction of unique TCRs that were SARS-CoV-2-associated. Depth was defined as the fraction of total T cells that were SARS-CoV-2-associated. Each spike-specific TCR was assigned to its reactive spike region and to a CD4 or CD8 class using the MIRA data. Log10-transformed breadth and depth values were compared by one-way ANOVA with Sidak's multiple comparisons tests. TCRdb limited this immuneACCESS table to in-frame rearrangements with V and J called. A share of clones is missing; checked studies link under half to unresolved V genes, and the rest is unexplained. That table gives V, J and clone size, and the DNA gave D and trimming. The sample has roughly 200,000 clones on record, around 92% of them singletons. The ten largest account for approximately 1.4% of the sample.

According to the study, the label for this sample's time point signals: baseline before first vaccination. Samples from vaccinated people were obtained from the UK trials COV001 and COV002, which included a single-blind randomized controlled phase 2/3 trial of AZD1222 (ChAdOx1 nCoV-19) in healthy adults. For TCRbeta chain sequencing, PBMC samples from trial participants were taken at day 0 and at day 28 after the second dose. Details on this clone: What this receptor recognizes is not known. Per-base qualities were not stored, and no clone one base away is much larger.

The sequence came from an adult in good health. The sequencing used peripheral blood, collected on day 0 of AZD1222 vaccination.

The CDR3 reads as follows: CASKTGTGLYGEQFF. The nucleotide sequence reads TGTGCCAGTAAAACCGGGACAGGGTTGTACGGTGAGCAGTTCTTC. The receptor chain draws on TRBV19 and TRBJ2-1, with TRBD1 matching 9 junction bases. The CDR3 holds 15 amino acids from the cysteine to the phenylalanine. The retained sequence is limited to the CDR3, 45 bases, with the frame set at the first base. The germline V gene (reference sequence) provides CDR1 LNHDA and CDR2 SQIVND. Relative to germline, V is missing 7 bases and J is missing 9 bases, with 13 bases of the junction outside any gene match.